This is a list of T cell receptor beta chains from one sample in a study of shared clonotypes between healthy human individuals. Data came from immunoSEQ multiplex PCR; TCRdb stores just in-frame clones and leaves some out. The sample has about 2.4 million clones, 90% to 95% seen once; the top ten hold roughly 0.36%. Sequencing used naive CD4+ T cells from PBMCs. These TCRs come from a man aged 18-30 years in good health. Some clones in this sample may be carry-over from other donors' samples. The CDR3 runs from the conserved cysteine through the conserved F or W. The D gene is left open where the match is weak. Clone size is given for some rows only: seen once, a few or many times, or a class if the clone is expanded.

j_gene	v_gene	abundance	d_gene	CDR3aa	CDR3nt
TRBJ2-5	TRBV7-9	NA	TRBD1	CASSLLSGQQETQYF	TGTGCCAGCAGCCTTCTATCGGGACAGCAAGAGACCCAGTACTTC
TRBJ2-4	TRBV21-1	NA	NA	CASSKSRYRVTHSAKNIQYF	TGTGCCAGCAGCAAAAGCCGCTACAGGGTAACCCACTCAGCCAAAAACATTCAGTACTTC
TRBJ2-5	TRBV7-2	NA	NA	CASSLGGLARGETQYF	TGTGCCAGCAGCTTAGGCGGGTTGGCTCGGGGTGAGACCCAGTACTTC
TRBJ2-2	TRBV4-2	once	NA	CASSQVPGELFF	TGTGCCAGCAGCCAAGTCCCCGGGGAGCTGTTTTTT
TRBJ2-4	TRBV27	NA	NA	CATQPRAKNIQYF	TGTGCCACCCAGCCTAGAGCCAAAAACATTCAGTACTTC
TRBJ1-2	TRBV19	NA	NA	CASSIQPGPGGYTF	TGTGCCAGTAGTATACAACCAGGTCCCGGGGGCTACACCTTC
TRBJ2-7	TRBV28	NA	TRBD2	CASSLRWLAGAQQYF	TGTGCCAGCAGTTTAAGATGGCTAGCGGGAGCGCAGCAGTACTTC
TRBJ2-7	TRBV7-2	NA	TRBD1	CASSLEQGTHYEQYF	TGTGCCAGCAGCTTAGAACAGGGGACACACTACGAGCAGTACTTC
TRBJ1-2	TRBV19	NA	NA	CASSMGDGRYYGYTF	TGTGCCAGTAGTATGGGGGACGGACGATACTATGGCTACACCTTC
TRBJ2-7	TRBV5-4	once	NA	CASSYGAGLEQYF	TGTGCCAGCAGCTACGGGGCTGGGCTCGAGCAGTACTTC
TRBJ2-2	TRBV9	NA	TRBD2	CASSALAGDTGELFF	TGTGCCAGCAGCGCCCTAGCGGGAGACACCGGGGAGCTGTTTTTT
TRBJ1-3	TRBV2	NA	NA	CASSGQITGNTIYF	TGTGCCAGCAGTGGACAGATTACTGGAAACACCATATATTTT
TRBJ1-2	TRBV27	NA	TRBD1	CASSLNRDRGPGYTF	TGTGCCAGCAGTTTGAACCGGGACAGGGGGCCGGGCTACACCTTC
TRBJ1-5	TRBV27	NA	TRBD1	CASSVQGANQPQHF	TGTGCCAGCAGTGTACAGGGGGCAAATCAGCCCCAGCATTTT